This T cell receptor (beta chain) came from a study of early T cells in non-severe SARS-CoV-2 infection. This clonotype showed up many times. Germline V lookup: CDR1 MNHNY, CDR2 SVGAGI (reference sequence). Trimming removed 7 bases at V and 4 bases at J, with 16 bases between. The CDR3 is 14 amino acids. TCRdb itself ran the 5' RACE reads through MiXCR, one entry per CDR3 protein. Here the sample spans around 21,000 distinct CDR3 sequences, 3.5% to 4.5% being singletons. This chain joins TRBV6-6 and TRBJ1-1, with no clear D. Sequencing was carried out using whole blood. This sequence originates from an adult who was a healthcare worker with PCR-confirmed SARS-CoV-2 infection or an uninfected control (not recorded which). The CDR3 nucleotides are TGTGCCAGCACCGACATCACCCGGGGCACTGAAGCTTTCTTT. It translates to CASTDITRGTEAFF.